A selection of T cell receptor beta chains follows, all from one sample in a study of blood T cell repertoires in COVID-19. TCRdb keeps only in-frame clones here, not all; method: immunoSEQ multiplex PCR. This sample has more than 300,000 clones; about 90% occur once, and the top ten carry less than 6%. Input material: PBMCs or T cells enriched from blood (not recorded which). The source is a young woman who had recovered from COVID-19. CDR3s leave out the opening cysteine and the closing phenylalanine or tryptophan. Each record gives: V gene, J gene, CDR3 protein.

TRBV18	TRBJ2-5	ASSRIGTAQETQY
TRBV27	TRBJ1-2	ASSPYPGGGYGYT
TRBV9	TRBJ1-6	ASSADGYYSPLH
TRBV19	TRBJ2-3	ASSTQDNTDTQY
TRBV6-2/TRBV6-3	TRBJ1-6	ASSYGKRQVRSSYNSPLH
TRBV2	TRBJ1-5	ASSLDRGRNQPQH
TRBV30	TRBJ1-4	AWSPTRGEKLF
TRBV6-5	TRBJ1-2	ASATGKDGYT
TRBV10-3	TRBJ1-2	ATQRLGDGYT
TRBV19	TRBJ2-5	ASSIDQGAGETQY
TRBV18	TRBJ2-7	ASSPPGGQGVYEQY
TRBV2	TRBJ1-2	ASSEAGAYGYT
TRBV4-1	TRBJ2-5	ASSQARTSGGGYSPETQY
TRBV20-1	TRBJ1-1	SVGRVTEAF